Below, 25 T cell receptor beta chains from the same sample are listed, as sequenced in a study of molecular identifiers for immune sequencing clone quantification. TCRdb re-derived calls from the PCR reads in MiXCR, one entry per CDR3 protein. The table records under 800,000 distinct CDR3 sequences, roughly 27% of them present only once. Sequenced material: naive CD8+ T cells from blood, with Jurkat cell RNA spiked in. The subset was: FACS-sorted CD8+CD4-CCR7+CD45RA+ naive T cells. These receptors were taken from a human donor in good health. Some libraries in this study had Jurkat cell RNA spiked in.

The chain links TRBV7-2 to TRBJ1-3; tentatively, D is TRBD1 (5 bases). This CDR3 has 15 residues. V was trimmed by 5 bases and J by 15 bases, leaving 26 bases between them. Germline V lookup: CDR1 SGHTA, CDR2 FQGNSA. CDR3 bases: TGTGCCAGCAGCCCGGGACGGAGCTCTGGAAACACCGCATATTTT. Encoded protein: CASSPGRSSGNTAYF.

The table lists this clonotype with a few counts. J is TRBJ1-2 and V is TRBV6-2 or TRBV6-3; possible D gene TRBD1, 5 bases. The CDR3 is made up of 15 amino acids. V was clipped by 6 bases and J by 2 bases, with 16 bases between them. From germline, CDR1 is MNHEY and CDR2 SVGEGT. CDR3: CASSSVRRGNYGYTF. Here the CDR3 DNA reads TGTGCCAGCAGCTCCGTTCGGAGGGGAAACTATGGCTACACCTTC.

Concerning this clonotype itself: This may be a read error: a much more frequent sequence differs by one nucleotide. V usage is TRBV2 and J usage is TRBJ1-5, with TRBD1 identical over 7 bases. In germline, CDR1 is SNHLY, CDR2 FYNNEI. CDR3 length: 16 residues. With 8 bases clipped from V and 4 bases from J, the junction kept 14 bases outside the gene matches. The CDR3 coding sequence is TGTGCCAGCGCTACCTCACGGACAGGAACAAATCAGCCCCAGCATTTT. Protein sequence: CASATSRTGTNQPQHF. The complete variable domain, with remaining parts taken from reference TRBV2 and TRBJ1-5, reads EPEVTQTPSHQVTQMGQEVILRCVPISNHLYFYWYRQILGQKVEFLVSFYNNEISEKSEIFDDQFSVERPDGSNFTLKIRSTKLEDSAMYFCASATSRTGTNQPQHFGDGTRLSIL.

This clonotype has a handful of counts. The genes are TRBV19 and TRBJ2-7; D is ambiguous. The CDR3 has 13 amino acids. Germline V lookup: CDR1 LNHDA, CDR2 SQIVND (reference sequence). Trimming removed 5 bases at V and 2 bases at J, with 10 bases between. The CDR3 DNA is TGTGCCAGTAGTGCCTCTATGACCTACGAGCAGTACTTC. Its translation: CASSASMTYEQYF. Filled out from reference TRBV19 and TRBJ2-7, the complete variable domain reads DGGITQSPKYLFRKEGQNVTLSCEQNLNHDAMYWYRQDPGQGLRLIYYSQIVNDFQKGDIAEGYSVSREKKESFPLTVTSAQKNPTAFYLCASSASMTYEQYFGPGTRLTVT.

This clonotype has at least ten counts. The chain employs TRBV14 and TRBJ1-1; D perhaps matches TRBD1 (5 bases). Germline V CDR1 and CDR2: SGHDN, FVKESK. V was pared by 5 bases and J by 0 bases, with 13 bases between. This CDR3 has 15 amino acids. The CDR3 region has the DNA TGTGCCAGCAGCTCCAGGGTTATCGTGAACACTGAAGCTTTCTTT. It yields the protein CASSSRVIVNTEAFF.

This clonotype was seen many times. The V gene is TRBV4-3, the J gene TRBJ2-3; D uncertain. The CDR3 spans 14 residues. Germline CDR1 is LGHNA and CDR2 is YSLEER. Trimming took 0 bases from V and 0 from J, leaving 4 bases between them. The CDR3 DNA sequence: TGCGCCAGCAGCCAAGACCCGAGCACAGATACGCAGTATTTT. This codes for CASSQDPSTDTQYF.

On this clonotype itself: One end of the junction does not line up with germline, which may come from a read error. The rearrangement joins TRBV10-3 to TRBJ1-4; weak D call: TRBD1 (5 bases). CDR3 length equals 17 residues. Germline V lookup: CDR1 ENHRY, CDR2 SYGVKD. CDR3 loop: CAIRESRPGTTNEKLFF. The CDR3 coding sequence is TGTGCCATCAGAGAGTCCCGCCCAGGGACAACTAATGAAAAACTGTTTTTT.

Regarding this clonotype: A much larger clone lies a single base off, so this may be a read error. This sequence joins TRBV19 and TRBJ1-2, with D perhaps TRBD1 (6 bases). This CDR3 region has 14 residues. Germline V lookup: CDR1 LNHDA, CDR2 SQIVND (reference sequence). V was trimmed by 7 bases and J by 6 bases, leaving 18 bases between them. CDR3 amino acids: CASTPAGDLNGYTF. Here the CDR3 DNA reads TGTGCCAGTACCCCGGCAGGGGATTTGAATGGCTACACCTTC.

The rearrangement uses TRBV7-9 and TRBJ2-5; 7 bases line up with TRBD2. The J segment lost 1 base and the V segment lost 6 bases, leaving 5 bases of the junction unmatched. From germline, CDR1 is SEHNR and CDR2 FQNEAQ (reference sequence). This CDR3 region has 14 residues. Written as DNA, the CDR3 is TGTGCCAGCAGGCCCACTAGCGCCCAAGAGACCCAGTACTTC. Encoded protein: CASRPTSAQETQYF.

About this clonotype itself: This sequence may be a read error, since a much larger clone differs from it by one base. V usage is TRBV11-2 and J usage is TRBJ2-7, with D perhaps given as TRBD1 or TRBD2 (5 bases each). Germline V gene data show CDR1 as SGHAT and CDR2 as FQNNGV. The length of the CDR3 is 14 residues. Here the CDR3 DNA reads TGTGCCAGCAGTTACGAGGGTTCGAGGGACGAGCAGGACTTC. It encodes CASSYEGSRDEQDF.

This clonotype was observed many times. The chain couples TRBV7-6 to TRBJ2-3; 10 bases line up with TRBD2. The germline V gene encodes CDR1 SGHVS and CDR2 FNYEAQ. The CDR3 has 17 residues. The V and J ends lost 7 bases and 4 bases, in that order; junction bases with no gene match: 14. The CDR3 sequence: CASNSHLSGGSPDTQYF. CDR3 DNA: TGTGCCAGCAATTCCCATCTTAGCGGGGGGTCCCCAGATACGCAGTATTTT.

This clonotype showed up just a few times. The chain is built from TRBV2 and TRBJ2-3; 9 nucleotides line up with TRBD2. The CDR3 runs to 15 residues. Germline V CDR1 and CDR2: SNHLY, FYNNEI. The junction had 12 bases not matched to a gene; V was cut back by 7 bases and J by 7 bases. The CDR3 reads CASTASGLALYTQYF. The CDR3 DNA sequence: TGTGCCAGCACCGCCTCGGGACTAGCTCTGTATACGCAGTATTTT.

V and J are TRBV19 and TRBJ2-3; 8 positions agree with TRBD2. The CDR3 spans 16 residues. CDR1 is LNHDA, CDR2 SQIVND, per germline (reference sequence). V lost 1 base to trimming and J lost 2 bases; unmatched junction nucleotides: 5. DNA of the CDR3: TGTGCCAGTAGTATAGTGGCGGGGGGTCCCACAGATACGCAGTATTTT. Translated, it gives CASSIVAGGPTDTQYF.

This clonotype was counted at least ten times. The genes are TRBV29-1 and TRBJ2-6; D may be TRBD1 (5 bases). Trimming shortened V by 4 bases and J by 1 base, and 8 bases separated the two germline ends. Germline loops: CDR1 SQVTM, CDR2 ANQGSEA. The CDR3 loop spans 14 amino acids. CDR3 region: CSVVGASGANVLTF. DNA for the CDR3: TGCAGCGTTGTTGGGGCGTCTGGGGCCAACGTCCTGACTTTC.

This clonotype was detected many times. The CDR3 sequence: CASSLDPWRKASTDTQYF. The CDR3 DNA is TGTGCCAGCAGCTTAGATCCTTGGAGAAAGGCTAGCACAGATACGCAGTATTTT. This chain links TRBV11-2 with TRBJ2-3; D is uncertain. V was pared by 0 bases and J by 0 bases, with 16 bases between. Germline V gene sequence: CDR1 SGHAT, CDR2 FQNNGV. The CDR3 runs 18 residues.

This clonotype was counted ten times or more. The V gene is TRBV5-5, the J gene TRBJ2-7; TRBD1 is a possible D gene (5 bases). CDR3 length: 14 amino acids. Looked up from germline, CDR1 is SGHKS and CDR2 is YYEKEE (reference sequence). Trimming left V 4 bases short and J 2 bases short, with 13 bases between. CDR3 in amino acids: CASSLSTGTYEQYF. The CDR3 coding sequence is TGTGCCAGCAGCCTAAGTACAGGAACCTACGAGCAGTACTTC.

This clonotype was seen repeatedly, ten times or more. This rearrangement joins TRBV24-1 to TRBJ2-2, with a tentative D call TRBD2 (6 bases). The CDR3 is 17 amino acids. In germline, CDR1 is KGHDR, CDR2 SFDVKD. Trimming took off 0 bases at V and 2 bases at J, with 12 bases between the two ends. CDR3 DNA sequence: TGTGCCACCAGTGATTTGGACCTGGGGGGTAACACCGGGGAGCTGTTTTTT. As protein: CATSDLDLGGNTGELFF.

The chain couples TRBV19 to TRBJ1-1; D gene unclear. Per germline, CDR1 LNHDA and CDR2 SQIVND (reference sequence). The germline V and J ends were trimmed by 6 bases and 0 bases, with 14 bases remaining between them. This CDR3 spans 15 amino acids. CDR3 amino acids: CASSTHTSMNTEAFF. The DNA of the CDR3 is TGTGCCAGTAGCACTCACACATCGATGAACACTGAAGCTTTCTTT.

V usage is TRBV28 and J usage is TRBJ2-1; 11 positions agree with TRBD1. With V trimmed by 7 bases and J by 1 base, 9 bases remained unmatched. The CDR3 loop spans 17 amino acids. CDR1 is MDHEN and CDR2 is SYDVKM in the germline V gene. This CDR3 is CASTLDRGLGSYNEQFF. Written as DNA, the CDR3 is TGTGCCAGCACCCTGGACAGGGGGCTCGGGTCCTACAATGAGCAGTTCTTC.

The chain employs TRBV20-1 and TRBJ2-7, with 7 bases lining up with TRBD1. In germline, CDR1 is DFQATT, CDR2 SNEGSKA (reference sequence). V dropped 3 bases and J dropped 0; count of bases not matched to a gene: 11. The CDR3 loop spans 16 amino acids. The CDR3: CSARDLGQGVSYEQYF. The DNA of the CDR3 is TGCAGTGCTAGGGACCTTGGGCAGGGGGTCTCCTACGAGCAGTACTTC.

This clonotype was seen ten or more times. The chain uses TRBV5-1 and TRBJ2-3, with D tentatively TRBD2 (6 bases). Looked up from germline, CDR1 is SGHRS and CDR2 is YFSETQ. V was cut by 3 bases and J by 4 bases, with 12 bases left in between. The CDR3 is 14 residues long. The CDR3 protein is CASSYLAVADTQYF. The DNA for the CDR3 is TGCGCCAGCAGCTATTTAGCGGTGGCAGATACGCAGTATTTT.

J is TRBJ2-3 and V is TRBV5-4; weak D call: TRBD1 (5 bases). The germline V gene has CDR1 SGHNT and CDR2 YYREEE (reference sequence). Trimming took 4 bases from V and 2 from J, leaving 11 bases between them. CDR3 length equals 14 residues. CDR3 sequence reads: CASSRGKYTDTQYF. CDR3 in DNA: TGTGCCAGCAGCAGGGGTAAATACACAGATACGCAGTATTTT.

This clonotype occurred a few times. The CDR3 loop reads CASSQEDRPGNSPLHF. Here the CDR3 DNA reads TGCGCCAGCAGCCAAGAAGACCGGCCGGGGAATTCACCCCTCCACTTT. The chain combines TRBV4-1 with TRBJ1-6; unclear D gene. CDR1 MGHRA and CDR2 YSYEKL come from the germline V gene. This CDR3 comprises 16 residues. V lost 0 bases to trimming and J lost 7 bases, with 13 bases between them.

On this clonotype: At one end, the junction sequence differs from germline, possibly due to a read error. This CDR3 is CASSPGGGTEALF. Here the CDR3 DNA reads TGTGCCAGCAGCCCAGGGGGTGGGACTGAAGCTCTCTTT. The V and J genes are TRBV12-3 or TRBV12-4 and TRBJ1-1; TRBD1 aligns across 7 bases. The CDR3 length is 13 residues.

The V call is TRBV4-3, the J call TRBJ2-7; weak D call: TRBD1 (5 bases). Germline assignment: CDR1 LGHNA and CDR2 YSLEER. The V and J ends lost 0 bases and 4 bases respectively, with 13 bases between them. This CDR3 has 15 residues. Here the CDR3 DNA reads TGCGCCAGCAGCCAAGAGAACAACAGGAATTACGAGCAGTACTTC. Amino acid sequence: CASSQENNRNYEQYF.